These T cell receptor beta chains were read from a single sample in a study of cytomegalovirus exposure and HLA in healthy donors. Profiling relied on immunoSEQ multiplex PCR, and the TCRdb table lists in-frame clones only, not all of them. Here the sample spans some 120,000 clones, roughly 62% being singletons. The sample consisted of PBMCs. These receptors were obtained from a man aged 25 to 40 in good health and CMV-seropositive. Each CDR3 is given with its conserved first and last residue. Each record gives: J gene, clone size, V gene, D gene, CDR3 protein, CDR3 DNA. The D gene is left open where the match is weak. Not all rows give a size; the values are once, few, many and, for expanded clones, a class.

j_gene: TRBJ1-4; abundance: -; v_gene: TRBV5-1; d_gene: -; CDR3aa: CASSRNGQTNEKLFF; CDR3nt: TGCGCCAGCAGCCGAAACGGACAGACAAATGAAAAACTGTTTTTT
j_gene: TRBJ1-2; abundance: -; v_gene: TRBV29-1; d_gene: -; CDR3aa: CSAHRQENYGYTF; CDR3nt: TGCAGCGCCCACAGACAGGAGAACTATGGCTACACCTTC
j_gene: TRBJ2-7; abundance: few; v_gene: TRBV11-2; d_gene: TRBD1; CDR3aa: CASSAGQGAEQYF; CDR3nt: TGTGCCAGCAGCGCAGGACAGGGGGCCGAGCAGTACTTC
j_gene: TRBJ2-1; abundance: -; v_gene: TRBV27; d_gene: -; CDR3aa: CASSPGLTYNEQFF; CDR3nt: TGTGCCAGCAGTCCGGGACTTACCTACAATGAGCAGTTCTTC
j_gene: TRBJ1-3; abundance: once; v_gene: TRBV5-4; d_gene: -; CDR3aa: CASSLRGGSGNTIYF; CDR3nt: TGTGCCAGCAGCCTGAGGGGGGGGTCTGGAAACACCATATATTTT
j_gene: TRBJ2-7; abundance: -; v_gene: TRBV7-9; d_gene: -; CDR3aa: CASSNVPLSSYEQYF; CDR3nt: TGTGCCAGCAGCAACGTACCCTTGAGCTCCTACGAGCAGTACTTC
j_gene: TRBJ2-5; abundance: -; v_gene: TRBV10-3; d_gene: TRBD1; CDR3aa: CAITPGQGARETQYF; CDR3nt: TGTGCCATCACTCCGGGACAGGGGGCTCGGGAGACCCAGTACTTC
j_gene: TRBJ1-1; abundance: once; v_gene: TRBV19; d_gene: TRBD1; CDR3aa: CASRPGGWTEAFF; CDR3nt: TGTGCCAGTAGGCCAGGGGGGTGGACTGAAGCTTTCTTT
j_gene: TRBJ2-1; abundance: -; v_gene: TRBV9; d_gene: -; CDR3aa: CASSVDRDEQFF; CDR3nt: TGTGCCAGCAGCGTAGACAGGGATGAGCAGTTCTTC
j_gene: TRBJ2-6; abundance: -; v_gene: TRBV5-1; d_gene: TRBD1; CDR3aa: CASSLAGTGAGANVLTF; CDR3nt: TGCGCCAGCAGCTTGGCGGGTACAGGGGCAGGGGCCAACGTCCTGACTTTC
j_gene: TRBJ2-5; abundance: -; v_gene: TRBV19; d_gene: TRBD2; CDR3aa: CASSSPSGRTQETQYF; CDR3nt: TGTGCCAGTAGTAGCCCCAGCGGGAGAACGCAAGAGACCCAGTACTTC
j_gene: TRBJ2-7; abundance: -; v_gene: TRBV13; d_gene: TRBD2; CDR3aa: CASSSTSGEPYEQYF; CDR3nt: TGTGCCAGCAGCTCGACTAGCGGGGAACCCTACGAGCAGTACTTC
j_gene: TRBJ2-3; abundance: -; v_gene: TRBV4-3; d_gene: TRBD2; CDR3aa: CASSQAAGGRADTQYF; CDR3nt: TGCGCCAGCAGCCAAGCCGCGGGAGGGAGGGCAGATACGCAGTATTTT
j_gene: TRBJ2-1; abundance: few; v_gene: TRBV11-3; d_gene: TRBD2; CDR3aa: CASSPGGLAGLNEQFF; CDR3nt: TGTGCCAGCAGCCCCGGGGGACTAGCGGGATTAAATGAGCAGTTCTTC
j_gene: TRBJ1-4; abundance: -; v_gene: TRBV7-9; d_gene: TRBD1; CDR3aa: CASSQADRRQLFF; CDR3nt: TGTGCCAGCAGCCAAGCGGACAGGAGGCAGCTGTTTTTT
j_gene: TRBJ2-6; abundance: -; v_gene: TRBV9; d_gene: -; CDR3aa: CASSVMASGANVLTF; CDR3nt: TGTGCCAGCAGCGTAATGGCATCTGGGGCCAACGTCCTGACTTTC
j_gene: TRBJ1-5; abundance: once; v_gene: TRBV27; d_gene: TRBD1; CDR3aa: CASRYTGGPNSNQPQHF; CDR3nt: TGTGCCAGCAGGTATACAGGGGGCCCAAATAGCAATCAGCCCCAGCATTTT
j_gene: TRBJ2-3; abundance: -; v_gene: TRBV11-1; d_gene: TRBD2; CDR3aa: CASSLLAGLIGTDTQYF; CDR3nt: TGTGCCAGCAGCCTACTAGCGGGATTAATCGGCACAGATACGCAGTATTTT
j_gene: TRBJ1-5; abundance: -; v_gene: TRBV27; d_gene: -; CDR3aa: CASSPSQGESNQPQHF; CDR3nt: TGTGCCAGCAGTCCTTCGCAGGGCGAAAGCAATCAGCCCCAGCATTTT
j_gene: TRBJ2-2; abundance: -; v_gene: TRBV30; d_gene: TRBD2; CDR3aa: CAWDSGMRRSGELFF; CDR3nt: TGTGCCTGGGACAGCGGGATGCGGAGGAGCGGGGAGCTGTTTTTT
j_gene: TRBJ2-7; abundance: -; v_gene: TRBV30; d_gene: TRBD2; CDR3aa: CAWGLVPYEQYF; CDR3nt: TGTGCCTGGGGACTAGTGCCGTACGAGCAGTACTTC
j_gene: TRBJ2-5; abundance: few; v_gene: TRBV5-4; d_gene: -; CDR3aa: CASSLSSQYQETQYF; CDR3nt: TGTGCCAGCAGCTTGTCTAGTCAGTACCAAGAGACCCAGTACTTC
j_gene: TRBJ1-1; abundance: once; v_gene: TRBV2; d_gene: -; CDR3aa: CASKEPGIRQRDTEAFF; CDR3nt: TGTGCCAGCAAAGAGCCAGGGATAAGGCAACGGGACACTGAAGCTTTCTTT
j_gene: TRBJ2-5; abundance: -; v_gene: TRBV28; d_gene: -; CDR3aa: CASSDPARGKRGETQYF; CDR3nt: TGTGCCAGCAGTGATCCGGCTAGGGGGAAAAGAGGGGAGACCCAGTACTTC
j_gene: TRBJ1-1; abundance: -; v_gene: TRBV6-5; d_gene: -; CDR3aa: CASSYSRGGTEAFF; CDR3nt: TGTGCCAGCAGTTACTCGAGAGGGGGCACTGAAGCTTTCTTT
j_gene: TRBJ2-7; abundance: -; v_gene: TRBV19; d_gene: TRBD2; CDR3aa: CASRIAGGPYEQYF; CDR3nt: TGTGCCAGTAGAATAGCGGGAGGGCCCTACGAGCAGTACTTC
j_gene: TRBJ2-7; abundance: few; v_gene: TRBV28; d_gene: TRBD2; CDR3aa: CASSISGGTYEQYF; CDR3nt: TGTGCCAGCAGTATTAGCGGGGGGACCTACGAGCAGTACTTC
j_gene: TRBJ2-1; abundance: -; v_gene: TRBV28; d_gene: TRBD2; CDR3aa: CASSRQGTSRNEQFF; CDR3nt: TGTGCCAGCAGCCGTCAAGGGACTAGCAGAAATGAGCAGTTCTTC
j_gene: TRBJ1-1; abundance: -; v_gene: TRBV11-2; d_gene: TRBD1; CDR3aa: CASSFNRGPEAFF; CDR3nt: TGTGCCAGCAGCTTTAACAGGGGGCCTGAAGCTTTCTTT
j_gene: TRBJ2-7; abundance: few; v_gene: TRBV19; d_gene: TRBD2; CDR3aa: CASGLAGGPSYEQYF; CDR3nt: TGTGCCAGTGGACTAGCGGGAGGGCCGTCCTACGAGCAGTACTTC
j_gene: TRBJ1-1; abundance: -; v_gene: TRBV19; d_gene: TRBD1; CDR3aa: CASSDRDRMNTEAFF; CDR3nt: TGTGCCAGTAGTGACCGGGACAGGATGAACACTGAAGCTTTCTTT
j_gene: TRBJ2-2; abundance: few; v_gene: TRBV5-1; d_gene: -; CDR3aa: CASSFLQGTGELFF; CDR3nt: TGCGCCAGCAGCTTCTTGCAGGGGACCGGGGAGCTGTTTTTT
j_gene: TRBJ2-5; abundance: few; v_gene: TRBV28; d_gene: TRBD2; CDR3aa: CASSKGLGTSGETQYF; CDR3nt: TGTGCCAGCAGCAAGGGGTTGGGGACTAGCGGGGAGACCCAGTACTTC
j_gene: TRBJ2-3; abundance: few; v_gene: TRBV5-1; d_gene: -; CDR3aa: CASSLGSGTDTQYF; CDR3nt: TGCGCCAGCAGCTTGGGGTCAGGCACAGATACGCAGTATTTT
j_gene: TRBJ2-1; abundance: -; v_gene: TRBV2; d_gene: TRBD2; CDR3aa: CASSAPSGRGNEQFF; CDR3nt: TGTGCCAGCAGTGCCCCTAGCGGGAGGGGGAATGAGCAGTTCTTC
j_gene: TRBJ2-7; abundance: -; v_gene: TRBV5-5; d_gene: -; CDR3aa: CASSLGQSYEQYF; CDR3nt: TGTGCCAGCAGCTTGGGGCAGTCCTACGAGCAGTACTTC
j_gene: TRBJ1-2; abundance: -; v_gene: TRBV7-2; d_gene: -; CDR3aa: CASSLGAHDAGYTF; CDR3nt: TGTGCCAGCAGCTTAGGGGCCCACGATGCCGGCTACACCTTC
j_gene: TRBJ2-1; abundance: once; v_gene: TRBV30; d_gene: -; CDR3aa: CAWSVGGSVRNEQFF; CDR3nt: TGTGCCTGGAGTGTTGGAGGGAGCGTCCGGAATGAGCAGTTCTTC
j_gene: TRBJ1-5; abundance: -; v_gene: TRBV19; d_gene: -; CDR3aa: CASSIESLGWWPQHF; CDR3nt: TGTGCCAGTAGTATAGAGTCCCTCGGTTGGTGGCCCCAGCATTTT
j_gene: TRBJ1-3; abundance: -; v_gene: TRBV10-3; d_gene: -; CDR3aa: CAISEGRAGNTIYF; CDR3nt: TGTGCCATCAGTGAGGGCAGGGCTGGAAACACCATATATTTT
j_gene: TRBJ2-5; abundance: -; v_gene: TRBV6-1; d_gene: -; CDR3aa: CASSYVGAQYF; CDR3nt: TGTGCCAGCAGTTATGTCGGGGCCCAGTACTTC
j_gene: TRBJ1-1; abundance: -; v_gene: TRBV2; d_gene: TRBD1; CDR3aa: CASSDRDRAYLEAFF; CDR3nt: TGTGCCAGCAGCGACCGGGACAGGGCCTACCTTGAAGCTTTCTTT
j_gene: TRBJ2-7; abundance: once; v_gene: TRBV6-5; d_gene: -; CDR3aa: CASSYSMAWSSYEQYF; CDR3nt: TGTGCCAGCAGTTACTCAATGGCCTGGAGCTCCTACGAGCAGTACTTC
j_gene: TRBJ2-7; abundance: -; v_gene: TRBV19; d_gene: -; CDR3aa: CASSIGPGFNEQYF; CDR3nt: TGTGCCAGTAGTATAGGGCCAGGATTTAACGAGCAGTACTTC
j_gene: TRBJ2-3; abundance: -; v_gene: TRBV5-8; d_gene: -; CDR3aa: CASIVTGETDTQYF; CDR3nt: TGTGCCAGCATCGTCACGGGGGAGACAGATACGCAGTATTTT
j_gene: TRBJ2-7; abundance: few; v_gene: TRBV18; d_gene: -; CDR3aa: CASSSFSYEQYF; CDR3nt: TGTGCCAGCTCATCTTTTAGTTACGAGCAGTACTTC
j_gene: TRBJ1-1; abundance: -; v_gene: TRBV6-1; d_gene: -; CDR3aa: CASSEGENTEAFF; CDR3nt: TGTGCCAGCAGTGAAGGCGAAAACACTGAAGCTTTCTTT
j_gene: TRBJ2-2; abundance: -; v_gene: TRBV7-9; d_gene: TRBD2; CDR3aa: CASSSRRAGGSGELFF; CDR3nt: TGTGCCAGCAGCTCCCGCCGAGCGGGAGGTTCCGGGGAGCTGTTTTTT
j_gene: TRBJ2-7; abundance: -; v_gene: TRBV7-8; d_gene: TRBD2; CDR3aa: CASSLVGTSGETYEQYF; CDR3nt: TGTGCCAGCAGCTTAGTTGGGACTAGCGGGGAGACCTACGAGCAGTACTTC
j_gene: TRBJ1-4; abundance: few; v_gene: TRBV5-1; d_gene: -; CDR3aa: CASSFSDTRGEKLFF; CDR3nt: TGCGCCAGCAGCTTTTCTGACACCCGGGGTGAAAAACTGTTTTTT
j_gene: TRBJ2-3; abundance: -; v_gene: TRBV11-3; d_gene: TRBD1; CDR3aa: CASSSNRGEADTQYF; CDR3nt: TGTGCCAGCAGCTCCAACAGGGGCGAAGCAGATACGCAGTATTTT
j_gene: TRBJ2-5; abundance: -; v_gene: TRBV5-4; d_gene: -; CDR3aa: CASSSQGGETQYF; CDR3nt: TGTGCCAGCAGCTCACAGGGAGGGGAGACCCAGTACTTC
j_gene: TRBJ2-7; abundance: -; v_gene: TRBV27; d_gene: TRBD2; CDR3aa: CASKGLAISYEQYF; CDR3nt: TGTGCCAGCAAGGGACTAGCGATCTCCTACGAGCAGTACTTC
j_gene: TRBJ2-3; abundance: -; v_gene: TRBV27; d_gene: -; CDR3aa: CASRLFDTQYF; CDR3nt: TGTGCCAGCAGGCTATTTGATACGCAGTATTTT
j_gene: TRBJ2-5; abundance: -; v_gene: TRBV7-2; d_gene: -; CDR3aa: CASSLGASIQETQYF; CDR3nt: TGTGCCAGCAGCTTAGGAGCGAGTATCCAAGAGACCCAGTACTTC